This TCR beta chain was identified in a study of Ad26.COV2.S vaccination and SARS-CoV-2 variants. Sequenced by immunoSEQ multiplex PCR; TCRdb stores in-frame clones only, minus some. The sample shows hundreds of thousands of clones, approximately 88% of them seen only once. V gave up 3 bases and J gave up 3 bases; unmatched junction bases: 10. Germline V gene sequence: CDR1 LNHDA, CDR2 SQIVND (reference sequence). The CDR3 has 16 residues. Indicated treatment: some 20 received Ad26.COV2.S at low or high dose, single or two shots; roughly five received placebo; per-sample allocation not given. Vaccine and placebo recipients were sampled on day 63 after the first injection. This adult donor, from Boston, was 18-55 years old.

Material: peripheral blood, obtained in a trial of Ad26.COV2.S vaccine versus placebo. The J gene is TRBJ2-7, the V gene TRBV19; 8 nucleotides match TRBD2. The clonotype originates from a person aged 18-65 years who received the Ad26.COV2.S COVID-19 vaccine or a placebo. CDR3 residues: CASSISSAGALYEQYF. As DNA, the CDR3 is TGTGCCAGTAGTATCTCCTCAGCGGGAGCGCTCTACGAGCAGTACTTC.